Described below is a single T cell receptor beta chain sequence and its context. Its target is not known. This sample was taken from a study of CXCR3-negative and CXCR3-positive naive CD8 T cells. Libraries were UMI-labeled 5' RACE TRB cDNA. For each CDR3 protein, TCRdb gives one entry from its re-call of the 5' RACE reads, without DNA. The sample table sets out some 99,000 distinct CDR3 sequences. Germline CDR1 and CDR2: MDHEN and SYDVKM. The CDR3 runs 15 residues. General study points: When CXCR3-positive naive cells were set against CXCR3-negative naive cells, the former had more hydrophobic TRB CDR3s.

This sequence joins TRBV28 and TRBJ2-7; TCRdb selects TRBD1, and the lack of DNA leaves this call unchecked. Sequencing was carried out using naive CXCR3+ CD8+ T cells from blood. Subset defined: CD45RO-CCR7+CD27+CD95- naive CD8+ T cells expressing CXCR3 (TNR3+). The sequence derives from a human donor in good health. Some clones in this sample may be carry-over from other donors' samples. This chain's CDR3 is CASRRDGTLEKEQYF.